This T cell receptor beta chain was profiled in a study of blood T cells in healthy people across ages. RNA extraction gave at least 5 micrograms of total RNA per sample. Through a sample-barcoded 5' primer and a J-beta primer mix, a second PCR was run for roughly 6 to 12 cycles. Researchers report that a template-switch adaptor with 12 random nucleotides tagged each cDNA molecule. TCRdb processed the 5' RACE reads anew with MiXCR; each CDR3 protein has one entry. Among roughly 700,000 distinct CDR3 sequences listed, approximately 30% were seen once. Whole-study findings and limits: Per million T cells, TCR beta diversity dropped about linearly as age rose. Estimated diversity across one million T cells was deemed an underestimate.

V gave up 3 bases and J gave up 4 bases; unmatched junction bases: 10. Germline assignment: CDR1 MNHNS and CDR2 SASEGT. The length of the CDR3 is 16 residues. Worth noting for this clonotype: The antigen is undetermined.

This rearrangement joins TRBV6-1 to TRBJ1-1; 8 nucleotides line up with TRBD1. Source material: blood. This TCR derives from an elderly woman in good health. The DNA of the CDR3 is TGTGCCAGCAGTGATACCGGGACAGGACGGGGCACTGAAGCTTTCTTT. Translated: CASSDTGTGRGTEAFF.